This is a list of T cell receptor beta chains from one sample in a study of tumor-infiltrating lymphocytes in primary liver carcinoma. TCRdb used MiXCR to reprocess the multiplex PCR reads, holding one entry per CDR3 protein. The data hold 50,000 or so distinct CDR3 sequences, with around 77% observed a single time. Sequenced input: liver tumor tissue from sampling region 5. The receptors were gathered from a man aged 40-50 years with primary liver carcinoma and hepatitis B virus infection. Both conserved end residues are part of each CDR3. Fields, in order: J gene, V gene, CDR3 protein.

j_gene: TRBJ2-1; v_gene: TRBV24-1; CDR3aa: CATRLAGCNEQFF
j_gene: TRBJ2-1; v_gene: TRBV18; CDR3aa: CASSPEDSYNEQFF
j_gene: TRBJ2-3; v_gene: TRBV24-1; CDR3aa: CATIRDRGADTQYF
j_gene: TRBJ2-2; v_gene: TRBV2; CDR3aa: CASSEKGTGLSELFF
j_gene: TRBJ2-3; v_gene: TRBV7-3; CDR3aa: CASSLMWGPDMQYF
j_gene: TRBJ2-7; v_gene: TRBV10-1; CDR3aa: CTSSGETSGYEQYF
j_gene: TRBJ2-5; v_gene: TRBV12-3/TRBV12-4; CDR3aa: CASSSRRTGRQEIQYF
j_gene: TRBJ2-1; v_gene: TRBV6-4; CDR3aa: CVSSETGSYSEQFF
j_gene: TRBJ2-2; v_gene: TRBV4-1; CDR3aa: CANSRSVRDRNTGELFF
j_gene: TRBJ2-1; v_gene: TRBV29-1; CDR3aa: CSTGLAGGFYNEQFF
j_gene: TRBJ2-5; v_gene: TRBV15; CDR3aa: CATSRGSRDIAQETQYF
j_gene: TRBJ2-2; v_gene: TRBV11-2; CDR3aa: CAGSLAQGRTWELFF
j_gene: TRBJ2-4; v_gene: TRBV5-1; CDR3aa: CASSLGGTDLAKNIQYF
j_gene: TRBJ2-1; v_gene: TRBV6-2/TRBV6-3; CDR3aa: CANRTSGIDEQFF
j_gene: TRBJ2-1; v_gene: TRBV4-1; CDR3aa: CASSQDPTWPYNEQFF
j_gene: TRBJ2-7; v_gene: TRBV29-1; CDR3aa: CGVDMAGAIVQYF
j_gene: TRBJ2-1; v_gene: TRBV7-8; CDR3aa: CASSLLGPFDEQFF
j_gene: TRBJ2-4; v_gene: TRBV7-2; CDR3aa: CASSSGLALNIQYF
j_gene: TRBJ2-2; v_gene: TRBV7-8; CDR3aa: CANRLVRTGTGELFF
j_gene: TRBJ2-1; v_gene: TRBV11-3; CDR3aa: CASSLGRESLEERFF
j_gene: TRBJ2-1; v_gene: TRBV5-1; CDR3aa: CASISEGAISYNEQLF
j_gene: TRBJ2-1; v_gene: TRBV11-2; CDR3aa: CVSSLDRGERLYNEQFF
j_gene: TRBJ1-1; v_gene: TRBV29-1; CDR3aa: CSAGAGWGMNAEAFF
j_gene: -; v_gene: TRBV12-3/TRBV12-4; CDR3aa: CASSLRGTQHF
j_gene: TRBJ2-2; v_gene: TRBV12-3/TRBV12-4; CDR3aa: CATRAQGTLELFF
j_gene: TRBJ2-7; v_gene: TRBV29-1; CDR3aa: CSVPHRVDHVEQYF
j_gene: TRBJ2-7; v_gene: TRBV12-5; CDR3aa: CASVGTGTYEQYF